The next 14 T cell receptor beta chains were all read from a single sample in a study of blood T cell repertoires in COVID-19. Profiling relied on immunoSEQ multiplex PCR, and the TCRdb table lists in-frame clones only, not all of them. This sample has about 110,000 clones; roughly nine tenths occur once, and the top ten carry roughly 30%. The specimen sequenced was peripheral blood. The receptors shown here come from a woman older than 75 with acute or convalescent COVID-19.

The chain couples TRBV3-1 (or the pseudogene TRBV3-2) to TRBJ2-7, with D perhaps matching TRBD1 (6 bases). The V gene's germline CDR1 is LGHDT and CDR2 YNNKEL (reference sequence). The CDR3 runs 15 residues. Deletions cut 3 bases from V and 0 bases from J, with 12 bases between. CDR3 amino acids: CASSHGQKNSYEQYF. DNA for the CDR3: TGTGCCAGCAGCCATGGACAGAAGAACTCCTACGAGCAGTACTTC.

The rearrangement uses TRBV11-2 and TRBJ1-5; 7 positions match TRBD1. Trimming at V came to 5 bases and at J to 2 bases, leaving 3 bases not matched to a gene. Germline-derived CDR1 and CDR2 are SGHAT and FQNNGV. This CDR3 is 14 amino acids long. CDR3 sequence reads: CASSPGQGNQPQHF. Written as DNA, the CDR3 is TGTGCCAGCAGCCCTGGACAGGGCAATCAGCCCCAGCATTTT. Full variable domain (rest looked up from reference TRBV11-2 and TRBJ1-5): EAGVAQSPRYKIIEKRQSVAFWCNPISGHATLYWYQQILGQGPKLLIQFQNNGVVDDSQLPKDRFSAERLKGVDSTLKIQPAKLEDSAVYLCASSPGQGNQPQHFGDGTRLSIL.

V usage is TRBV28 and J usage is TRBJ1-5, with D uncertain. Trimming shortened V by 6 bases and J by 2 bases, and 11 bases separated the two germline ends. CDR3 size: 14 residues. The V gene's germline CDR1 is MDHEN and CDR2 SYDVKM. The CDR3 DNA is TGTGCCAGCAGCCTTAACTTGGGCAATCAGCCCCAGCATTTT. Protein product: CASSLNLGNQPQHF.

The chain employs TRBV15 and TRBJ1-3; TRBD1 might be the D (5 bases). With 7 bases removed from V and 3 bases from J, the gap between germline ends came to 10 bases. CDR3 length equals 13 residues. CDR1 is LNHNV, CDR2 YYDKDF, per germline (reference sequence). CDR3 bases: TGTGCCACCACGGGGGGTATTGGAAACACCATATATTTT. This encodes CATTGGIGNTIYF.

This chain connects TRBV5-1 to TRBJ1-2; the match to TRBD1 covers 10 bases. Per germline, CDR1 SGHRS and CDR2 YFSETQ. This CDR3 comprises 15 residues. With V trimmed by 4 bases and J by 5 bases, 8 bases remained unmatched. CDR3 DNA: TGCGCCAGCAGCGAACGACAGGGGGCGCTTTATGGCTACACCTTC. Translation: CASSERQGALYGYTF.

J is TRBJ1-2 and V is TRBV28, with a tentative D call TRBD1 (6 bases). From germline, CDR1 is MDHEN and CDR2 SYDVKM. This CDR3 comprises 13 residues. Between the trimmed V and J ends, which lost 7 bases and 4 bases, there was a span of 13 bases. The CDR3 protein is CASTTRGTYGYTF. CDR3 DNA: TGTGCCAGCACCACCAGGGGTACCTATGGCTACACCTTC.

The V gene is TRBV2, the J gene TRBJ2-1, with D maybe TRBD2 (6 bases). This CDR3 is built from 14 residues. V lost 2 bases, J lost 9 bases, and 14 bases lay in between. Germline CDR1 and CDR2: SNHLY and FYNNEI. CDR3 bases: TGTGCCAGCAGTGAACCTCCCGGGAGTAGTGAGCAGTTCTTC. Encoded protein: CASSEPPGSSEQFF.

J is TRBJ2-7 and V is TRBV14, with TRBD1 matching over 7 bases. Germline trimming cut 1 base from V and 3 bases from J; bases unmatched to any gene: 12. The CDR3 is 17 amino acids. Germline V gene lookup returns CDR1 SGHDN and CDR2 FVKESK. The CDR3 DNA sequence: TGTGCCAGCAGCCAAGGAAGGGGACAGTGGGGGCTCTACGAGCAGTACTTC. It specifies CASSQGRGQWGLYEQYF.

CDR3 DNA sequence: TGTGCCAGCAGCGTAGGCGGGGTCCCGGTCGATGAGCAGTTCTTC. Protein: CASSVGGVPVDEQFF. The chain joins TRBV9 to TRBJ2-1; the D gene is possibly TRBD2 (6 bases). With 0 bases removed from V and 8 bases from J, the gap between germline ends came to 15 bases. The V gene's germline CDR1 is SGDLS and CDR2 YYNGEE. This CDR3 is 15 amino acids long.

The rearrangement uses TRBV3-1 (or the pseudogene TRBV3-2) and TRBJ2-3, with D perhaps matching TRBD1 (6 bases). Trimming removed 0 bases from V and 2 bases from J, with 15 bases in between. Germline values: CDR1 LGHDT, CDR2 YNNKEL (reference sequence). CDR3 length: 17 amino acids. The CDR3 nucleotides are TGTGCCAGCAGCCAAGATGGGCAGACAGGAGTCACAGATACGCAGTATTTT. It yields the protein CASSQDGQTGVTDTQYF.

The chain employs TRBV19 and TRBJ1-6; 8 bases agree with TRBD1. Germline loops: CDR1 LNHDA, CDR2 SQIVND (reference sequence). The CDR3 covers 14 residues. Trimming cost V 8 bases and J 7 bases; bases outside gene matches: 7. For the CDR3, the DNA is TGTGCCAGTGGGCTTCAGGGGGCAAATTCACCCCTCCACTTT. This encodes CASGLQGANSPLHF.

The chain carries TRBV19 and TRBJ1-4, with D possibly TRBD1 on 5 matching bases. V was shortened by 3 bases and J by 4 bases, with 12 bases between the two germline ends. Germline V gene data show CDR1 as LNHDA and CDR2 as SQIVND (reference sequence). The CDR3 loop spans 15 amino acids. In DNA, the CDR3 is TGTGCCAGTAGTATTCCAGGGCTTGGTAATGAAAAACTGTTTTTT. Translation gives CASSIPGLGNEKLFF.

There are a few counts of this clone. The rearrangement joins TRBV21-1 to TRBJ2-1; the table's D call TRBD1 went unverified against the DNA. TRBV21-1 counts as a pseudogene. This CDR3 comprises 20 residues. CDR3 in DNA: TGTGCCAGCAGCAAAGACGAAGGCTTTTCGAGGCAGGGCCCATACAATGAGCAGTTCTTC. It yields the protein CASSKDEGFSRQGPYNEQFF.

This chain connects TRBV27 to TRBJ2-5; D might be TRBD1 (5 bases). Trimming removed 8 bases from V and 13 bases from J, with 29 bases in between. The germline V gene has CDR1 MNHEY and CDR2 SMNVEV (reference sequence). This CDR3 region has 15 residues. The CDR3 loop is CASARSPQGLLDGYF. Here the CDR3 DNA reads TGTGCCAGCGCAAGGTCCCCCCAGGGTCTATTGGATGGGTACTTC.